This T cell receptor beta chain appears in the sequencing data of a study of cytomegalovirus exposure and HLA in healthy donors. Whole-study findings and limits: Excluded: some indistinguishable V segments such as TRBV6-2 and TRBV6-3.

The V and J ends lost 5 bases and 6 bases respectively, with 16 bases between them. The CDR3 has 15 residues. Germline lookup yields CDR1 SGHTA and CDR2 FQGTGA. With 60 Vbeta and 13 Jbeta primers, the PCR was carried out. Sequencing was performed with immunoSEQ multiplex PCR; in TCRdb, only in-frame clones are kept and a portion is missing. The repertoire holds about 35,000 clones, with approximately 80% as singletons. A remark on this clone: The target antigen is unknown.

The sample taken for sequencing was PBMCs. The origin of this receptor is a male donor in good health and CMV-seronegative. V is TRBV7-3 and J is TRBJ2-2; D perhaps matches TRBD1 (6 bases). This chain's CDR3 is CASSLTGFVAGELFF. CDR3 nucleotide sequence: TGTGCCAGCAGCCTGACAGGTTTCGTCGCCGGGGAGCTGTTTTTT.